The clone carrying this TCR beta chain was detected only a few times. Its matching antigen is unknown. The library had UMIs added by 3' ligation of an oligonucleotide to TCR cDNA. Input was about 1 to 1,100 ng of DNase-treated total RNA without cell sorting. Amplification of ligated cDNA took four PCR rounds with SP2 and nested alpha and beta constant primers. Reverse transcription of blood and skin TCR RNA was primed at alpha and beta constant regions. TCRdb recomputed calls from the 5' RACE reads with MiXCR, one row per CDR3 protein. The sample has around 56,000 distinct CDR3 sequences, 6% to 8.5% seen once; the top ten hold just over 9.5%. Trimming left V 2 bases short and J 3 bases short, with 13 bases between. The germline V gene encodes CDR1 SGHAT and CDR2 FQNNGV. CDR3 length: 15 amino acids. The data are from a study of naive and memory T cell subsets. Study outcomes and limitations: Potentially, T cell activation and differentiation skew this RNA-based measurement.

V is TRBV11-2 and J is TRBJ2-5, with TRBD2 as a possible D gene (5 bases). This TCR came from a female donor in good health. The CDR3 region has the DNA TGTGCCAGCAGCTTATGGCAGCGGCAGAAAGAGACCCAGTACTTC. It yields the protein CASSLWQRQKETQYF.